Listed below are T cell receptor beta chains from one sample, sequenced in a study of CD8 T cells in ankylosing spondylitis. TCRdb passed the 5' RACE reads through MiXCR, listing each CDR3 protein once. The repertoire holds 700,000 to 1,000,000 distinct CDR3 sequences, with 10% to 15% as singletons. Sequencing was carried out using blood, either unsorted or a sorted T cell fraction (not recorded which). These receptors came from a male donor with ankylosing spondylitis. Both conserved end residues are part of each CDR3. The D gene is left open where the match is weak. Clone size appears in some rows only: once, few, many, or a class for an expanded clone.

TGTGCCTCCCTGGAGGGGGGAAATGTGAACACTGAAGCTTTCTTT,CASLEGGNVNTEAFF,.,TRBV6-5,15,.,TRBJ1-1
TGCAGCGTTGCGCTTTACGGCGGGGGGGAGACAGATACGCAGTATTTT,CSVALYGGGETDTQYF,many,TRBV29-1,16,TRBD2,TRBJ2-3
TGTGCCAGCTCCCTTGACAGGGGGGTGAAAGCTTTCTTT,CASSLDRGVKAFF,few,TRBV6-1,13,TRBD1,TRBJ1-1
TGCGCCAGCAGCTTGGGGTCACAGTACGACACAGATACGCAGTATTTT,CASSLGSQYDTDTQYF,.,TRBV5-1,16,.,TRBJ2-3
TGTGCCAGCTCACCGTCAATCGACGAGACCCAGTACTTC,CASSPSIDETQYF,few,TRBV18,13,.,TRBJ2-5
TGCAGTGCTAGAGAACCTAGCGGGCTTCGGGAGCAGTACTTC,CSAREPSGLREQYF,.,TRBV20-1,14,TRBD2,TRBJ2-7
TGCGCCAGCACGACGATTACGGGACTAGCGTACTACAATGAGCAGTTCTTC,CASTTITGLAYYNEQFF,many,TRBV4-1,17,TRBD2,TRBJ2-1
TGTGCCAGCAGCTTGAGTTTAAGGACCACTGAAGCTTTCTTT,CASSLSLRTTEAFF,.,TRBV5-5,14,.,TRBJ1-1
TGTGCCAGCAGGGGGACTAGCGGGAAGAATGAGCAGTTCTTC,CASRGTSGKNEQFF,.,TRBV6-2/TRBV6-3,14,TRBD2,TRBJ2-1
TGCAGTGCTAGAAAAGACAGGGTGGACGAGCAGTACTTC,CSARKDRVDEQYF,.,TRBV20-1,13,TRBD1,TRBJ2-7
TGTGCCAGCAGCCAAGTGGGCAGCGGCACAGATACGCAGTATTTT,CASSQVGSGTDTQYF,few,TRBV4-2,15,.,TRBJ2-3
TGCGCCAGCAGCTTGGGAGGGACACCCCAAGAGACCCAGTACTTC,CASSLGGTPQETQYF,few,TRBV5-1,15,.,TRBJ2-5
TGTGCCAGCAGCCCTACGGGGATCGAAGGTGAAGCTTTCTTT,CASSPTGIEGEAFF,few,TRBV12-3/TRBV12-4,14,.,TRBJ1-1
TGCAGTGCTAGAGGAGGCAGACGTACCCAGACCCAGTACTTC,CSARGGRRTQTQYF,many,TRBV20-1,14,.,TRBJ2-5
TGTGCCAGCAGTGAAAGGGGACACCTTAATTCACCCCTCCACTTT,CASSERGHLNSPLHF,once,TRBV2,15,.,TRBJ1-6
TGCAGTGCGCGCGCCGGGACAACGGATCAGCCCCAGCATTTT,CSARAGTTDQPQHF,many,TRBV20-1,14,.,TRBJ1-5
TGCGCCAGCAGCCAAGTTCGGGCCAACGTCCTGACTTTC,CASSQVRANVLTF,many,TRBV4-1,13,.,TRBJ2-6
TGTGCCAGCAGTTCGCCCGGGGGGGCAACTAATGAAAAACTGTTTTTT,CASSSPGGATNEKLFF,many,TRBV7-2,16,.,TRBJ1-4
TGTGCCATCAGTGATAACAAGGGACTGACAGATACGCAGTATTTT,CAISDNKGLTDTQYF,few,TRBV10-3,15,.,TRBJ2-3
TGTGCCAGCAGTTCCGGCAGGGGCCCTTCTGGAGCTTTCTTT,CASSSGRGPSGAFF,few,TRBV27,14,.,TRBJ1-1
TGTGCCAGCAGTGAAACAGTGCGCGGCGAGCAGTACTTC,CASSETVRGEQYF,.,TRBV6-1,13,.,TRBJ2-7
TGCAGTGCTCCCCGGACTGCCGCTGAAGCTTTCTTT,CSAPRTAAEAFF,.,TRBV20-1,12,.,TRBJ1-1
TGCAGTGCTAGAGCCCCAAGGAACACCGGGGAGCTGTTTTTT,CSARAPRNTGELFF,few,TRBV20-1,14,.,TRBJ2-2
TGTGCCAGCAGTTTACGGGAGAACACCGGGGAGCTGTTTTTT,CASSLRENTGELFF,many,TRBV12-3/TRBV12-4,14,.,TRBJ2-2
TGTGCCAGCAGCTTACTTCAGGGAACGGGCCGAAATGAGCAGTTCTTC,CASSLLQGTGRNEQFF,.,TRBV7-9,16,.,TRBJ2-1
TGTGCCAGCAGTAACAGGGGATACACCCCTTTGGCAGATACGCAGTATTTT,CASSNRGYTPLADTQYF,many,TRBV12-3/TRBV12-4,17,TRBD1,TRBJ2-3
TGTGCCAGCAGCTTATTGGGACTAGCGGGACCTAGGTCCTACAATGAGCAGTTCTTC,CASSLLGLAGPRSYNEQFF,.,TRBV11-2,19,TRBD2,TRBJ2-1
TGTGCCAGCAGCCCCATTTCCGGGACAGGGGTCCACGAGCAGTACTTC,CASSPISGTGVHEQYF,few,TRBV6-2/TRBV6-3,16,TRBD1,TRBJ2-7
TGCAGTGCAAACCGGGGGCGACAGCGCGAGCAGTACTTC,CSANRGRQREQYF,.,TRBV20-1,13,.,TRBJ2-7
TGCGCCAGCAGCCCATTAGGCGTGGCCGTCGTTGAGCAGTTCTTC,CASSPLGVAVVEQFF,.,TRBV5-1,15,.,TRBJ2-1
TGTGCCAGCAGTGAATGGGCAGGGAACACAGATACGCAGTATTTT,CASSEWAGNTDTQYF,.,TRBV25-1,15,.,TRBJ2-3
TGTGCCAGCAGCTTAGATCCTCGGGCGAACTATGGCTACACCTTC,CASSLDPRANYGYTF,many,TRBV11-2,15,.,TRBJ1-2